This T cell receptor beta chain was profiled in a study of graft-versus-host responses after intestinal transplantation. About the research overall: Recipients uniformly received anti-thymocyte globulin induction, followed by tacrolimus and steroids for three to four years.

Profiling relied on immunoSEQ multiplex PCR, and the TCRdb table lists in-frame clones only, not all of them. This sample yields about 70,000 clones, of which 90% to 95% are seen a single time; around 0.54% belongs to the top ten. Per the germline V gene, CDR1 is MNHEY and CDR2 is SMNVEV (reference sequence). The CDR3 is 11 residues long. With V trimmed by 11 bases and J by 12 bases, 11 bases remained unmatched. A word on this clone: Its antigen remains unknown.

Study-level findings and limits: Present in recipient marrow, GvH clones included some that appeared first in ileum or blood.

This rearrangement joins TRBV27 to TRBJ1-1, with TRBD1 matching 8 bases. This sample comprised unstimulated CD8+ T cells sorted from spleen or lymph node cells, obtained before intestinal transplant. The TCR sequence derives from a human donor who received an intestinal transplant. This CDR3 is CAAQGARKTFF. CDR3 DNA: TGTGCCGCCCAGGGGGCCCGCAAGACTTTCTTT.